Listed below are T cell receptor beta chains from one sample, sequenced in a study of technical replicates of blood from a handful of donors. Some clones are missing from TCRdb's copy, which holds only in-frame ones; the method was immunoSEQ multiplex PCR. The sample has 9,500 to 15,000 clones; roughly 93% are singletons. What was sequenced was PBMCs. The receptor set was obtained from a human donor in good health. The CDR3 runs from the conserved cysteine through the conserved F or W. A D gene is named only where the DNA matches it firmly. Size is stated for part of the rows, as once, few or many counts, or as a class when the clone is expanded.

V gene: TRBV7-8; D gene: -; clone size: -; J gene: TRBJ2-7; CDR3 DNA: TGTGCCAGCAGCTTAGTCGAGGGCAGCTACGAGCAGTACTTC; CDR3 protein: CASSLVEGSYEQYF
V gene: TRBV5-1; D gene: TRBD1; clone size: -; J gene: TRBJ2-7; CDR3 DNA: TGCGCCAGCAGCTTGCTTACAGGGGGGTACGAGCAGTACTTC; CDR3 protein: CASSLLTGGYEQYF
V gene: TRBV7-9; D gene: -; clone size: -; J gene: TRBJ1-1; CDR3 DNA: TGTGCCAGCGTCTGGTTGACATCGAACACTGAAGCTTTCTTT; CDR3 protein: CASVWLTSNTEAFF
V gene: TRBV19; D gene: TRBD1; clone size: -; J gene: TRBJ1-4; CDR3 DNA: TGTGCCAGTAGTATAGGACAGGGAGCTAATGAAAAACTGTTTTTT; CDR3 protein: CASSIGQGANEKLFF
V gene: TRBV5-1; D gene: TRBD1; clone size: -; J gene: TRBJ1-4; CDR3 DNA: TGCGCCAGCAGCCTGGGACAGGGAGGTGAAAAACTGTTTTTT; CDR3 protein: CASSLGQGGEKLFF
V gene: TRBV2; D gene: -; clone size: -; J gene: TRBJ2-3; CDR3 DNA: TGTGCCAGCCATGGGGGGGCGGAAGCTATAGATACGCAGTATTTT; CDR3 protein: CASHGGAEAIDTQYF
V gene: TRBV11-2; D gene: TRBD2; clone size: -; J gene: TRBJ2-7; CDR3 DNA: TGTGCCAGCAGCTTGAATTGGGGCGGGAGGGGATACGAGCAGTACTTC; CDR3 protein: CASSLNWGGRGYEQYF
V gene: TRBV6-5; D gene: TRBD1; clone size: -; J gene: TRBJ2-7; CDR3 DNA: TGTGCCAGCAGTTACAGTAGACAGGGACGCTACGAGCAGTACTTC; CDR3 protein: CASSYSRQGRYEQYF
V gene: TRBV10-3; D gene: TRBD1; clone size: few; J gene: TRBJ1-5; CDR3 DNA: TGTGCCACCGGGGGACAGGGAGGGATTAACAATCAGCCCCAGCATTTT; CDR3 protein: CATGGQGGINNQPQHF
V gene: TRBV10-1; D gene: TRBD2; clone size: -; J gene: TRBJ2-1; CDR3 DNA: TGCGCCAGCAGTGGGGGAGCGGGAGGGCCGTCCAATGAGCAGTTCTTC; CDR3 protein: CASSGGAGGPSNEQFF
V gene: TRBV27; D gene: -; clone size: -; J gene: TRBJ1-1; CDR3 DNA: TGTGCCAGCAGTTTAGGACAGAGCGACACTGAAGCTTTCTTT; CDR3 protein: CASSLGQSDTEAFF
V gene: TRBV27; D gene: TRBD1; clone size: -; J gene: TRBJ1-5; CDR3 DNA: TGTGCCAGCAGGTATACAGGGGTTGGCAATCAGCCCCAGCATTTT; CDR3 protein: CASRYTGVGNQPQHF
V gene: TRBV18; D gene: -; clone size: -; J gene: TRBJ2-7; CDR3 DNA: TGTGCCAGCTCACCACGGGAGGCTTTGCCCCCCTACGAGCAGTACTTC; CDR3 protein: CASSPREALPPYEQYF
V gene: TRBV28; D gene: TRBD2; clone size: -; J gene: TRBJ2-7; CDR3 DNA: TGTGCCAGCAGTTTGGTCACTAGCGGGACCGACCCCTACGAGCAGTACTTC; CDR3 protein: CASSLVTSGTDPYEQYF
V gene: TRBV9; D gene: -; clone size: -; J gene: TRBJ2-2; CDR3 DNA: TGTGCCAGCAGCTCCCCCGGGACACCCACCGGCGGGGAGCTGTTTTTT; CDR3 protein: CASSSPGTPTGGELFF
V gene: TRBV19; D gene: -; clone size: -; J gene: TRBJ2-7; CDR3 DNA: TGTGCCAGTAGTATAGATTTGAGTGACGAGCAGTACTTC; CDR3 protein: CASSIDLSDEQYF
V gene: TRBV25-1; D gene: TRBD2; clone size: -; J gene: TRBJ2-5; CDR3 DNA: TGTGCCAGCAGTACACTAGCGGAGAGGGAGACCCAGTACTTC; CDR3 protein: CASSTLAERETQYF
V gene: TRBV29-1; D gene: -; clone size: -; J gene: TRBJ2-3; CDR3 DNA: TGCAGCGTTGGCAGCCTAGGCAGACGCACAGATACGCAGTATTTT; CDR3 protein: CSVGSLGRRTDTQYF
V gene: TRBV7-9; D gene: -; clone size: -; J gene: TRBJ2-7; CDR3 DNA: TGTGCCAGCAGCTTAGTGGTCGCGCGAGGGGGTTACGAGCAGTACTTC; CDR3 protein: CASSLVVARGGYEQYF
V gene: TRBV4-1; D gene: -; clone size: -; J gene: TRBJ2-3; CDR3 DNA: TGCGCCAGCAGCCAAGATTTGGTACGGGATACGCAGTATTTT; CDR3 protein: CASSQDLVRDTQYF
V gene: TRBV6-1; D gene: TRBD1; clone size: -; J gene: TRBJ2-3; CDR3 DNA: TGTGCCAGCCACCTGGGAACAGGGGTCACAGATACGCAGTATTTT; CDR3 protein: CASHLGTGVTDTQYF
V gene: TRBV27; D gene: -; clone size: -; J gene: TRBJ2-2; CDR3 DNA: TGTGCCAGCAGTTTACTTGGGACATTGAACACCGGGGAGCTGTTTTTT; CDR3 protein: CASSLLGTLNTGELFF
V gene: TRBV7-9; D gene: -; clone size: -; J gene: TRBJ2-1; CDR3 DNA: TGTGCCAGCAGCTTAGTTTCCAGTACCAATGAGCAGTTCTTC; CDR3 protein: CASSLVSSTNEQFF
V gene: TRBV2; D gene: -; clone size: -; J gene: TRBJ1-2; CDR3 DNA: TGTGCCAGCATGGCGCTCCTAGGGGTCCCTACCGACTATGGCTACACCTTC; CDR3 protein: CASMALLGVPTDYGYTF
V gene: TRBV28; D gene: -; clone size: -; J gene: TRBJ2-1; CDR3 DNA: TGTGCCAGCAGTTTAGCGTCGAGCGCCAATGAGCAGTTCTTC; CDR3 protein: CASSLASSANEQFF